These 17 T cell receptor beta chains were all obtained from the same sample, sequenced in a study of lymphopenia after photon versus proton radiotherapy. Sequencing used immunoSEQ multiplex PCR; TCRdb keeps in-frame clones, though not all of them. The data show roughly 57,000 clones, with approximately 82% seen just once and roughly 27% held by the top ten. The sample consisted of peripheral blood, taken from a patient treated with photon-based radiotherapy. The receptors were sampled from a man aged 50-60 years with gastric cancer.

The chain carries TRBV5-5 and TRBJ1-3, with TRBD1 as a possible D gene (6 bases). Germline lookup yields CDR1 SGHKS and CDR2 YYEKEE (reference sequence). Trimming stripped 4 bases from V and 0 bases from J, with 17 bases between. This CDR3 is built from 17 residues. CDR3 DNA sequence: TGTGCCAGCAGCCCCCGACAGGTAATCGCCTCTGGAAACACCATATATTTT. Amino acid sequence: CASSPRQVIASGNTIYF.

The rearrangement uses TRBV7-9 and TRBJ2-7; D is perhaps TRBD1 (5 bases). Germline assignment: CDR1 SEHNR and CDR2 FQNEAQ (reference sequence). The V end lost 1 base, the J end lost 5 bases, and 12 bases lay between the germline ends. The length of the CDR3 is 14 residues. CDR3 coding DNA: TGTGCCAGCAGCTTAGGGGGCGCAGTCGACGAGCAGTACTTC. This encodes CASSLGGAVDEQYF. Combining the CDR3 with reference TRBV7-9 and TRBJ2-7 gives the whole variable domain DTGVSQNPRHKITKRGQNVTFRCDPISEHNRLYWYRQTLGQGPEFLTYFQNEAQLEKSRLLSDRFSAERPKGSFSTLEIQRTEQGDSAMYLCASSLGGAVDEQYFGPGTRLTVT.

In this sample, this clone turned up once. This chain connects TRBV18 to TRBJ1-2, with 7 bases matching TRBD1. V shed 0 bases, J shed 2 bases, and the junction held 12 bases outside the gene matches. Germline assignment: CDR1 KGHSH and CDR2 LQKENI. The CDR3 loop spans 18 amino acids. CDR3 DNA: TGTGCCAGCTCACCACCGTGGGGACAGAGCACTAGAAACTATGGCTACACCTTC. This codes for CASSPPWGQSTRNYGYTF.

For the CDR3, the DNA is TGTGCCAGCAGTGAATCGGTGGGGTCTTGGAGAACAGATACGCAGTATTTT. It yields the protein CASSESVGSWRTDTQYF. The chain has TRBV2 and TRBJ2-3, with D unclear. Per germline, CDR1 SNHLY and CDR2 FYNNEI. With 2 bases removed from V and 3 bases from J, the gap between germline ends came to 18 bases. There are 17 residues in the CDR3.

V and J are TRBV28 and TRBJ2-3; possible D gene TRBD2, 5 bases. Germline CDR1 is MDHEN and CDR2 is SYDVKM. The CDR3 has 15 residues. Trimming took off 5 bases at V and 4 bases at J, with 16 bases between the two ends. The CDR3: CASSAAGIWADTQYF. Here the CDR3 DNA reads TGTGCCAGCAGTGCCGCCGGGATATGGGCAGATACGCAGTATTTT.

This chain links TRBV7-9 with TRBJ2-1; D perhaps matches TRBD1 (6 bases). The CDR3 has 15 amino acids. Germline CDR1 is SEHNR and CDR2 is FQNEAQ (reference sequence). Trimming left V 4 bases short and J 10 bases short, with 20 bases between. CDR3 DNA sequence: TGTGCCAGCAGCTCCGGGACAACCAAGGTCACGGAGCAGTTCTTC. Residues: CASSSGTTKVTEQFF. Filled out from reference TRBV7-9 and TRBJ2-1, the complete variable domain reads DTGVSQNPRHKITKRGQNVTFRCDPISEHNRLYWYRQTLGQGPEFLTYFQNEAQLEKSRLLSDRFSAERPKGSFSTLEIQRTEQGDSAMYLCASSSGTTKVTEQFFGPGTRLTVL.

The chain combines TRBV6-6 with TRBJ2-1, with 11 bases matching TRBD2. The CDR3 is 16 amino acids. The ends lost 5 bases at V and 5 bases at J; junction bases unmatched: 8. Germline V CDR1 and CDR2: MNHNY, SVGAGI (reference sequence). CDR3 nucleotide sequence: TGTGCCAGCAGTGGGACTAGCGGAGTCCTACACAATGAGCAGTTCTTC. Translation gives CASSGTSGVLHNEQFF.

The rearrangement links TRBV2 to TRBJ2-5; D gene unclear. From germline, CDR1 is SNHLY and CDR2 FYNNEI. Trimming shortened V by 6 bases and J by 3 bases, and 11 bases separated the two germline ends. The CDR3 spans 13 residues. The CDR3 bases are TGTGCCAGCAGCCCTGGAGAGAAAGAGACCCAGTACTTC. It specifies CASSPGEKETQYF.

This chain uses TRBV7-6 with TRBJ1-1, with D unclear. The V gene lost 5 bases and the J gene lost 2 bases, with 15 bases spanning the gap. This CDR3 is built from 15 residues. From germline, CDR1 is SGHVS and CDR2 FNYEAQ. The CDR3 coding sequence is TGTGCCAGCAGCACCTACCTAGGGAGTAACACTGAAGCTTTCTTT. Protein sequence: CASSTYLGSNTEAFF.

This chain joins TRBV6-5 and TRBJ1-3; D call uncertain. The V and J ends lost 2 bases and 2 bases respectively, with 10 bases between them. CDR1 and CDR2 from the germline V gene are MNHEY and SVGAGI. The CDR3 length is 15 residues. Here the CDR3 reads CASSYEAGTGNTIYF. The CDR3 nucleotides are TGTGCCAGCAGTTACGAAGCGGGGACTGGAAACACCATATATTTT.

The CDR3 DNA sequence: TGTGCCAGTAGACCGGGCCCCAGCAATCAGCCCCAGCATTTT. It is translated as CASRPGPSNQPQHF. The rearrangement uses TRBV19 and TRBJ1-5; D not resolved. This CDR3 has 14 residues. The germline V gene encodes CDR1 LNHDA and CDR2 SQIVND (reference sequence). The ends were cut back, 6 bases at V and 1 base at J, with 10 bases in the middle. The full variable domain, in which reference TRBV19 and TRBJ1-5 provide the parts outside the CDR3, is DGGITQSPKYLFRKEGQNVTLSCEQNLNHDAMYWYRQDPGQGLRLIYYSQIVNDFQKGDIAEGYSVSREKKESFPLTVTSAQKNPTAFYLCASRPGPSNQPQHFGDGTRLSIL.

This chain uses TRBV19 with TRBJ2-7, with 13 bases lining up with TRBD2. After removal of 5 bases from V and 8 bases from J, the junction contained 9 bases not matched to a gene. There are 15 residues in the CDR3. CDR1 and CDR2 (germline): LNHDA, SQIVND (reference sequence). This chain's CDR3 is CASSDSGTSGTKQYF. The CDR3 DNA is TGTGCCAGTAGTGATTCCGGGACTAGCGGGACCAAGCAGTACTTC.

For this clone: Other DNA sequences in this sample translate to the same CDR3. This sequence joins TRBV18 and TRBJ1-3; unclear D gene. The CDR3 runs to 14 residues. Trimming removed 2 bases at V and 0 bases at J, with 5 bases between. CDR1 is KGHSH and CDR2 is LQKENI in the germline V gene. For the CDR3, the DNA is TGTGCCAGCTCACCAGCAGGCTCTGGAAACACCATATATTTT. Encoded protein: CASSPAGSGNTIYF.

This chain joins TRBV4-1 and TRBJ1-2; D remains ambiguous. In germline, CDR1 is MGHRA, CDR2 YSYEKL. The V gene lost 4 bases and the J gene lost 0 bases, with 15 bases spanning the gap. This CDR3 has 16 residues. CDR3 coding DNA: TGCGCCAGCAGCCCCCCGGGCTCATTTCCTAACTATGGCTACACCTTC. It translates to CASSPPGSFPNYGYTF.

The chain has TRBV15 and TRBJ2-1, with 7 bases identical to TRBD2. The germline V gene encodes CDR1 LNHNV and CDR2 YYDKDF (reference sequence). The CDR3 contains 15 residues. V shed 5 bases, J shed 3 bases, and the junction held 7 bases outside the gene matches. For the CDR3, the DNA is TGTGCCACCAGCCTTGGGAGGGCGCACTACAATGAGCAGTTCTTC. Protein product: CATSLGRAHYNEQFF.

CDR3 in DNA: TGTGCCAGCAGCTTGACTAGCGGGAGGCAGAATGAGCAGTTCTTC. This translates into CASSLTSGRQNEQFF. The chain is built from TRBV11-2 and TRBJ2-1, with TRBD2 identical over 13 bases. Germline V gives CDR1 SGHAT, CDR2 FQNNGV. This CDR3 region has 15 residues. After removal of 3 bases from V and 7 bases from J, the junction contained 3 bases not matched to a gene.

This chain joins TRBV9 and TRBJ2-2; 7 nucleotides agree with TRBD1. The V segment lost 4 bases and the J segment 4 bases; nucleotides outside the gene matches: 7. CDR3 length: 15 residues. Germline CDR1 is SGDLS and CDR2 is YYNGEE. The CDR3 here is CASSTLTGTTGELFF. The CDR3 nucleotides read TGTGCCAGCAGCACCCTGACAGGGACCACCGGGGAGCTGTTTTTT.